What follows describes a single TCR beta chain. The antigen is undetermined. Germline values: CDR1 SGHRS, CDR2 YFSETQ. This CDR3 spans 17 amino acids. Trimming removed 4 bases from V and 5 bases from J; junction bases left unmatched: 13. The sample belongs to a study of OX40 agonist ivuxolimab in advanced cancers. Whole-study results and caveats: Averaging showed that CD8+ T cells had more expanded clones than CD4+ did.

Some clones are missing from TCRdb's copy, which holds only in-frame ones; the method was immunoSEQ multiplex PCR. Here the sample spans approximately 90,000 clones, about 89% being singletons. The specimen comprised CD4+ or CD8+ T cells sorted from blood, sampled in a trial of the OX40 agonist ivuxolimab. V usage is TRBV5-1 and J usage is TRBJ2-7; TRBD1 matches at 12 bases. The receptor was isolated from an adult with an advanced solid tumor such as melanoma, head and neck, liver or kidney cancer. In nucleotides, the CDR3 is TGCGCCAGCAGCCACGGGACAGGGGGCACCGGATACGACGAGCAGTACTTC. Protein: CASSHGTGGTGYDEQYF.